This is a list of T cell receptor beta chains from one sample in a study of T-cell memory formation after mild COVID-19. TCRdb ran MiXCR on the 5' RACE reads and lists one entry per CDR3 protein. The sample has 35,000 to 50,000 distinct CDR3 sequences, roughly 7% seen once. The sequencing sample was made of PBMCs or a T cell subset sorted from them (not recorded which). These receptors originate from an adult who had mild COVID-19 (a few samples of this study predate the infection). Cell type and time point are not known. Each CDR3 is given with its conserved first and last residue. D genes are given only for firm matches. Where a row states a size, it is once, few, many or the class of an expanded clone; other rows omit it.

j_gene | abundance | v_gene | d_gene | CDR3nt | CDR3aa
TRBJ2-7 | . | TRBV4-3 | . | TGCGCCAGCAGCCAGCTGAGGGCGGGGCCAAGAGAGCAGTACTTC | CASSQLRAGPREQYF
TRBJ1-1 | many | TRBV20-1 | . | TGCAGTGCTAGAATACAGGGCGCTAACACTGAAGCTTTCTTT | CSARIQGANTEAFF
TRBJ1-1 | few | TRBV13 | TRBD1 | TGTGCCAGCAGCCCTTATGAGGAACAGGGGAGGACTGAAGCTTTCTTT | CASSPYEEQGRTEAFF
TRBJ2-1 | many | TRBV29-1 | TRBD1 | TGCAGCGTTGCGGACAGGGTCTCCTACAATGAGCAGTTCTTC | CSVADRVSYNEQFF
TRBJ2-6 | few | TRBV4-1 | TRBD2 | TGCGCCAGCAGCCAAGGCGGGGGGCCCTCTGGGGCCAACGTCCTGACTTTC | CASSQGGGPSGANVLTF
TRBJ2-3 | many | TRBV7-2 | . | TGTGCCAGCAGCTTAGGAGCAACAGATACGCAGTATTTT | CASSLGATDTQYF
TRBJ2-7 | many | TRBV29-1 | TRBD2 | TGCAGCGTTTCGAGGGCGACTAGCGGGTCAGCTAACGAGCAGTACTTC | CSVSRATSGSANEQYF
TRBJ1-1 | many | TRBV5-1 | . | TGCGCCAGCAGCTTGGGGACGGACTTGAAAGAAGCTTTCTTT | CASSLGTDLKEAFF
TRBJ1-1 | . | TRBV10-3 | TRBD1 | TGTGCCATCAGTGAGTCCACGGACAGGGCTATGAACACTGAAGCTTTCTTT | CAISESTDRAMNTEAFF
TRBJ1-1 | . | TRBV18 | . | TGTGCCAGCTCACCACGAGCGGGATCTGAAGCTTTCTTT | CASSPRAGSEAFF
TRBJ2-5 | many | TRBV3-1 | . | TGTGCCAGCAGCCGCGCCAATCAGGGGATCAGGACCCAGTACTTC | CASSRANQGIRTQYF
TRBJ2-1 | . | TRBV6-1 | TRBD2 | TGTGCCAGCATCTCCCCTCGGGGGGGCTCCTACAATGAGCAGTTCTTC | CASISPRGGSYNEQFF
TRBJ1-3 | . | TRBV10-3 | . | TGTGCCATCAGTGACCCCGGAAACACCATATATTTT | CAISDPGNTIYF
TRBJ2-7 | . | TRBV7-2 | . | TGTGCCAGCAGCTTAGCGGGGGGAAGCGAGCAGTACTTC | CASSLAGGSEQYF
TRBJ1-1 | many | TRBV24-1 | TRBD1 | TGTGCCACCAGCCCGGGGGACAGGAGGAACACTGAAGCTTTCTTT | CATSPGDRRNTEAFF
TRBJ2-6 | few | TRBV7-9 | . | TGTGCCAGCTCCCTGGGCCTTGGCTCTGGGGCCAACGTCCTGACTTTC | CASSLGLGSGANVLTF
TRBJ1-2 | few | TRBV18 | . | TGTGCCAGCTCACAGGGACTCGGATATGGCTACACCTTC | CASSQGLGYGYTF
TRBJ1-5 | many | TRBV4-1 | . | TGCGCCAGCAGCCGCTCTCCAGGGGTCTATCAGCCCCAGCATTTT | CASSRSPGVYQPQHF
TRBJ1-1 | few | TRBV3-1 | . | TGTGCCAGCAGCCCCAAAGCCTTTATAGGGGGATGGACTGAAGCTTTCTTT | CASSPKAFIGGWTEAFF
TRBJ1-1 | once | TRBV5-1 | . | TGCGCCAGCAGCTTCGGCGGGAACACTGAATCTTTCTTT | CASSFGGNTESFF
TRBJ1-6 | few | TRBV6-2/TRBV6-3 | . | TGTGCCAGCAGGGACGGACGGACGGAGAATTCACCCCTCCACTTT | CASRDGRTENSPLHF
TRBJ2-1 | medium-sized | TRBV7-2 | TRBD2 | TGTGCCAGCAGCGCTAGCGGGAGGTATGAGCAGTTCTTC | CASSASGRYEQFF
TRBJ2-2 | many | TRBV28 | TRBD1 | TGTGCCAGCAGTAGCCCCGGGACAGGGGCCACCGGGGAGCTGTTTTTT | CASSSPGTGATGELFF
TRBJ2-5 | many | TRBV29-1 | . | TGCAGCGTATCCACGCAGTCCCGAGAGACCCAGTACTTC | CSVSTQSRETQYF
TRBJ2-7 | many | TRBV7-2 | . | TGTGCCAGCAGCTCTACCCACTACGAGCAGTACTTC | CASSSTHYEQYF
TRBJ2-1 | . | TRBV10-3 | TRBD2 | TGTGCCATCAGTGAGTCGGGGCTAGCGGGAAATGAGCAGTTCTTC | CAISESGLAGNEQFF
TRBJ1-4 | few | TRBV12-3/TRBV12-4 | . | TGTGCCAGCAGTCCTAAAGGGGATCTAAGTGAAAAACTGTTTTTT | CASSPKGDLSEKLFF
TRBJ1-1 | many | TRBV27 | . | TGTGCCAGCAGTTTATTAGGAGGCGGGAAAGGGGTCACTGAAGCTTTCTTT | CASSLLGGGKGVTEAFF
TRBJ2-3 | many | TRBV6-6 | . | TGTGCCAGCGCCTACCCCACAGATACGCAGTATTTT | CASAYPTDTQYF
TRBJ2-2 | . | TRBV15 | TRBD2 | TGTGCCACCAGCACTCGACTTCTAGCGGGAGTTGTCGGGGAGCTGTTTTTT | CATSTRLLAGVVGELFF
TRBJ1-1 | many | TRBV6-6 | . | TGTGCCAGCAGTTACTCCAAGACAGACAACACTGAAGCTTTCTTT | CASSYSKTDNTEAFF
TRBJ2-7 | many | TRBV12-3/TRBV12-4 | . | TGTGCCAGCAGTGGTAGCCTTAGCGGCGAGCAGTACTTC | CASSGSLSGEQYF
TRBJ2-1 | many | TRBV5-6 | . | TGTGCCAGCAGCTACCGGGAAGCCGAGTTCTTC | CASSYREAEFF
TRBJ2-3 | many | TRBV7-7 | TRBD2 | TGTGCCAGCAGCCTAGGACTAGCCGCGGATACGCAGTATTTT | CASSLGLAADTQYF
TRBJ2-1 | few | TRBV4-2 | . | TGTGCCAGCAGCGAATCGAGGGACAATGAGCAGTTCTTC | CASSESRDNEQFF
TRBJ2-7 | few | TRBV18 | TRBD1 | TGTGCCAGCTCAAGTCGACAGGGCCCCAGGTTCCACGAGCAGTACTTC | CASSSRQGPRFHEQYF
TRBJ2-2 | many | TRBV5-5 | . | TGTGCCAGCAGTCGGAACGGGAACACCGGGGAGCTGTTTTTT | CASSRNGNTGELFF
TRBJ2-1 | many | TRBV9 | TRBD2 | TGTGCCAGCAGCGTCAACAGTAATGGACTAGCGGCAGAAGAGTTC | CASSVNSNGLAAEEF
TRBJ1-1 | few | TRBV7-3 | . | TGTGCCAGCAGTCACGGGGGCACTGAAGCTTTCTTT | CASSHGGTEAFF
TRBJ2-1 | many | TRBV18 | TRBD2 | TGTGCCAGCTCTGAACTAGCGGGAGCCTACAATGAGCAGTTCTTC | CASSELAGAYNEQFF
TRBJ1-6 | few | TRBV19 | . | TGTGCCAGTATGGCACCGATAAAAAATTCACCCCTCCACTTT | CASMAPIKNSPLHF
TRBJ2-4 | . | TRBV14 | . | TGTGCCAGCAGCCAAGTATCCTATGGATCGGAAAACATTCAGTACTTC | CASSQVSYGSENIQYF
TRBJ1-5 | many | TRBV20-1 | TRBD1 | TGCAGTGCTAGAGGACAGGGGGGTACGCCCCAGCATTTT | CSARGQGGTPQHF
TRBJ2-5 | few | TRBV5-1 | TRBD2 | TGCGCCAGCAGCTTGTCCGGACGGGGGGAATTCGAGACCCAGTACTTC | CASSLSGRGEFETQYF
TRBJ2-1 | many | TRBV12-3/TRBV12-4 | . | TGTGCCAGCAGTTTACCCCAGGGGAACAATGAGCAGTTCTTC | CASSLPQGNNEQFF
TRBJ2-7 | many | TRBV5-5 | TRBD2 | TGTGCCAGCAGCTTGGCCCGATCGACTAGCGGGAGGACCTACGAGCAGTACTTC | CASSLARSTSGRTYEQYF
TRBJ1-4 | medium-sized | TRBV12-3/TRBV12-4 | . | TGTGCCAGCAGTTTTGGTGGACAAGGAGGTGAAAAACTGTTTTTT | CASSFGGQGGEKLFF
TRBJ2-5 | many | TRBV5-5 | TRBD1 | TGTGCCAGCAGCTTGGGGCCCGGGACAGGGTTTCAAGAGACCCAGTACTTC | CASSLGPGTGFQETQYF
TRBJ2-3 | many | TRBV5-1 | TRBD1 | TGCGCCAGCAGCCCTTTTCCGGGACAGGGGGGTGCAGATACGCAGTATTTT | CASSPFPGQGGADTQYF
TRBJ2-1 | many | TRBV11-2 | TRBD1 | TGTGCCAGCAGCTTAAGTCAGGGGGCCTACAATGAGCAGTTCTTC | CASSLSQGAYNEQFF
TRBJ1-6 | many | TRBV25-1 | . | TGTGCCAGCAGTGAATATCGTAATTCACCCCTCCACTTT | CASSEYRNSPLHF
TRBJ2-2 | many | TRBV12-3/TRBV12-4 | TRBD2 | TGTGCCAGCAGTTTAGGCCGTAGCGGGAAAGGCGGGGAGCTGTTTTTT | CASSLGRSGKGGELFF
TRBJ2-2 | . | TRBV12-3/TRBV12-4 | . | TGTGCCAGCAGTTTAGAGACAGAGAGGACCGGGGAGCTGTTTTTT | CASSLETERTGELFF